Given below is one T cell receptor (beta chain) in context. Its antigen is not known. This sample stems from a study of OX40 agonist ivuxolimab in advanced cancers. Overall study: Given to patients was ivuxolimab, an agonistic anti-OX40 (CD134) antibody. Study-level points and caveats: Not determined was the antigen specificity of the expanded peripheral T cells.

TCRdb's table, derived via immunoSEQ multiplex PCR, lists solely in-frame clones and lacks some. The sample has tens of thousands of clones, around 92% seen once. Germline assignment: CDR1 KGHSY and CDR2 FQNENV. The CDR3 runs to 15 residues. V was cut by 0 bases and J by 2 bases, with 11 bases left in between. The receptor was derived from an adult with an advanced solid tumor such as melanoma, head and neck, liver or kidney cancer. This chain joins TRBV16 and TRBJ2-7, with D perhaps matching TRBD2 (6 bases). Source: CD4+ or CD8+ T cells sorted from blood, taken in a trial of the OX40 agonist ivuxolimab. The CDR3 here is CASSQSAGSTYEQYF. Here the CDR3 DNA reads TGTGCCAGCAGCCAATCAGCCGGGAGTACCTACGAGCAGTACTTC. The full variable domain, with the rest looked up from reference TRBV16 and TRBJ2-7, is GEEVAQTPKHLVRGEGQKAKLYCAPIKGHSYVFWYQQVLKNEFKFLISFQNENVFDETGMPKERFSAKCLPNSPCSLEIQATKLEDSAVYFCASSQSAGSTYEQYFGPGTRLTVT.